The 9 T cell receptor beta chains given below trace back to one sample, sequenced in a study of T-cell reconstitution after alpha-beta-depleted transplantation in children. The library targeted TCRbeta and was prepared with unique molecular identifiers. A single record per CDR3 protein comes from TCRdb applying MiXCR to the PCR reads. The table records 250,000 to 350,000 distinct CDR3 sequences, around 9.6% of them present only once. Sequences were derived from PBMCs from the stem cell graft donor, sampled from the stem cell graft. The source of these receptors is a human donor who donated a stem cell graft to a child with SCID.

J is TRBJ1-1 and V is TRBV12-3 or TRBV12-4; D is undetermined. The CDR3 is 12 amino acids. Trimming pared 2 bases from V and 4 bases from J, leaving 5 bases between. CDR3 amino acids: CASSLSITEAFF. CDR3 nucleotide sequence: TGTGCCAGCAGTTTAAGTATCACTGAAGCTTTCTTT.

The chain employs TRBV9 and TRBJ2-7, with a tentative D call TRBD2 (6 bases). Germline V lookup: CDR1 SGDLS, CDR2 YYNGEE. Trimming left V 3 bases short and J 1 base short, with 8 bases between. The CDR3 totals 13 residues. The CDR3 region has the DNA TGTGCCAGCAGCGGGGGGGAATCCTACGAGCAGTACTTC. This translates into CASSGGESYEQYF.

The table lists this clonotype with many counts. The J gene is TRBJ2-1, the V gene TRBV27; no reliable D call. The germline gives CDR1 MNHEY, CDR2 SMNVEV (reference sequence). V was clipped by 7 bases and J by 1 base, with 2 bases between them. The CDR3 totals 11 residues. CDR3 sequence reads: CASTSYNEQFF. In nucleotides, the CDR3 is TGTGCCAGCACTTCCTACAATGAGCAGTTCTTC.

This clonotype showed up many times. The V call is TRBV5-6, the J call TRBJ2-7, with 10 positions matching TRBD1. CDR1 and CDR2 from the germline V gene are SGHDT and YYEEEE. The CDR3 has 14 amino acids. J gave up 5 bases and V 2 bases, and 4 bases lay outside the gene matches. DNA of the CDR3: TGTGCCAGCAGCTTTGGGGACAGGGGCGACGAGCAGTACTTC. Protein: CASSFGDRGDEQYF. The full variable domain, its missing parts supplied by reference TRBV5-6 and TRBJ2-7, is DAGVTQSPTHLIKTRGQQVTLRCSPKSGHDTVSWYQQALGQGPQFIFQYYEEEERQRGNFPDRFSGHQFPNYSSELNVNALLLGDSALYLCASSFGDRGDEQYFGPGTRLTVT.

This clonotype was seen at least ten times. A read error may account for a junction end that differs from germline. The rearrangement links TRBV6-1 to TRBJ2-1; weak D call: TRBD2 (6 bases). Germline CDR1 reads MNHNS; CDR2 reads SASEGT. This CDR3 contains 13 residues. CDR3 DNA sequence: TGTGCCAGCAGTAAAGCGGGCCCCGATGAGCAGTTCTTC. Translating gives CASSKAGPDEQFF.

The V and J genes are TRBV20-1 and TRBJ2-1; D may be TRBD1 (5 bases). This CDR3 is 12 amino acids long. Germline-derived CDR1 and CDR2 are DFQATT and SNEGSKA (reference sequence). Trimming removed 2 bases from V and 9 bases from J, with 11 bases in between. The CDR3 DNA follows: TGCAGTGCTAGACTTACAGGAGTTGAGCAGTTCTTC. Its translation: CSARLTGVEQFF.

This clonotype was seen ten or more times. The rearrangement uses TRBV7-2 and TRBJ2-2; D might be TRBD1 or TRBD2, each matching 5 bases. Looked up from germline, CDR1 is SGHTA and CDR2 is FQGNSA. V shed 2 bases and J shed 4 bases, with 8 bases lying between them. CDR3 length: 14 residues. DNA for the CDR3: TGTGCCAGCAGCTTAATTGGGGGCACCGGGGAGCTGTTTTTT. It is translated as CASSLIGGTGELFF.

This clonotype has ten or more counts. The V gene is TRBV6-5, the J gene TRBJ2-2; D remains ambiguous. Germline-derived CDR1 and CDR2 are MNHEY and SVGAGI. The CDR3 spans 13 residues. The V gene lost 3 bases and the J gene lost 6 bases, with 8 bases spanning the gap. In DNA form, the CDR3 reads TGTGCCAGCAGTTATCAGTTGGCCGGGGAGCTGTTTTTT. It specifies CASSYQLAGELFF.

This clonotype was detected a few times. The chain links TRBV5-6 to TRBJ1-4, with TRBD1 as a possible D gene (6 bases). The CDR3 covers 15 residues. Germline values: CDR1 SGHDT, CDR2 YYEEEE. V gave up 1 base and J gave up 8 bases, with 15 bases separating them. CDR3: CASSLKGGTGEKLFF. CDR3 in DNA: TGTGCCAGCAGCTTGAAAGGGGGTACCGGGGAAAAACTGTTTTTT.